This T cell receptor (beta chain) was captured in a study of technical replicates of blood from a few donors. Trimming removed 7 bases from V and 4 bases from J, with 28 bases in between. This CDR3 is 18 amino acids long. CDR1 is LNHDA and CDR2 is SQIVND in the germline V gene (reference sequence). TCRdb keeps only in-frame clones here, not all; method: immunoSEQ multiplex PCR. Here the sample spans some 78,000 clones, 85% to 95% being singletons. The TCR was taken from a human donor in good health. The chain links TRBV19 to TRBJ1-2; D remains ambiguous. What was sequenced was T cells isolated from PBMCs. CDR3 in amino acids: CASTNAGSQIVYGYGYTF. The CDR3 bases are TGTGCCAGTACCAATGCCGGGTCGCAGATCGTTTATGGCTATGGCTACACCTTC.